The text below deals with one T cell receptor beta chain. Antigen unknown. The sample comes from a study of T cell responses to AZD1222 COVID-19 vaccine. Study conclusions and caveats: Most donors were white British and more were female, and clonal diversity was possibly underestimated. Compared with day 0, the breadth and depth of the Spike-specific TCR repertoire rose significantly after two doses of AZD1222.

Germline CDR1 and CDR2: SGHRS and YFSETQ. The germline V and J ends were trimmed by 4 bases and 2 bases, with 13 bases remaining between them. The CDR3 is 14 amino acids. Clones were sequenced by immunoSEQ multiplex PCR, and TCRdb holds only the in-frame ones, with some missing. This sample yields some 150,000 clones, of which 92% are seen a single time; about 4.6% belongs to the top ten. The source was peripheral blood, collected on day 0 of MenACWY control vaccination. This TCR derives from an adult in good health. J is TRBJ2-7 and V is TRBV5-1; a possible D gene is TRBD2 (5 bases). CDR3 sequence reads: CASSKDSTTYEQYF. CDR3 DNA sequence: TGCGCCAGCAGCAAGGACTCAACTACCTACGAGCAGTACTTC.